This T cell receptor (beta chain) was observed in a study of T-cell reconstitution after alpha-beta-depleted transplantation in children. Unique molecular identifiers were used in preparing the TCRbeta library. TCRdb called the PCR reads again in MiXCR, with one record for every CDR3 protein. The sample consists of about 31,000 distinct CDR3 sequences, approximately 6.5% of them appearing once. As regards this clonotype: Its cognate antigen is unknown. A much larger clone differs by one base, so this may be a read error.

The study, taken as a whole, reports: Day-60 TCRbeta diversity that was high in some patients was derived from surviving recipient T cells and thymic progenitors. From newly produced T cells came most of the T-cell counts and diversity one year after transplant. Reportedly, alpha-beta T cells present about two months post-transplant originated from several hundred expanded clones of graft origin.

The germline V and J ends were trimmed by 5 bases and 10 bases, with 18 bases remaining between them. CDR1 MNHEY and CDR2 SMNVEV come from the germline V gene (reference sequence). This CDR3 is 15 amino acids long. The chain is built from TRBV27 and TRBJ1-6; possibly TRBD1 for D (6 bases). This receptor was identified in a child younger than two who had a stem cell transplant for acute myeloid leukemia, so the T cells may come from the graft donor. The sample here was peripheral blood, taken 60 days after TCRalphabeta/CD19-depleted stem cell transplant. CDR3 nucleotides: TGTGCCAGCAGTCCTACCAGGGGAAAAATGTCACCCCTCCACTTT. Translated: CASSPTRGKMSPLHF.